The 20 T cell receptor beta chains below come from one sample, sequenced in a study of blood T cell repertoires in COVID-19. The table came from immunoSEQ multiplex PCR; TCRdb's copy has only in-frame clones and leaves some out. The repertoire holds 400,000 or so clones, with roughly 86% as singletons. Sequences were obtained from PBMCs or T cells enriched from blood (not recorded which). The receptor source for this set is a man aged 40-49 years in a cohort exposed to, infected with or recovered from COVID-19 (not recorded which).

As DNA, the CDR3 is TGTGCCAGCAGCCCCAGCGGGAGCTCCTACAATGAGCAGTTCTTC. Amino acid sequence: CASSPSGSSYNEQFF. This sequence joins TRBV27 and TRBJ2-1; 8 bases match TRBD2. This CDR3 spans 15 amino acids. The germline V gene has CDR1 MNHEY and CDR2 SMNVEV (reference sequence). Losses at the gene ends were 6 bases for V and 0 bases for J; bases not matched to a gene: 4.

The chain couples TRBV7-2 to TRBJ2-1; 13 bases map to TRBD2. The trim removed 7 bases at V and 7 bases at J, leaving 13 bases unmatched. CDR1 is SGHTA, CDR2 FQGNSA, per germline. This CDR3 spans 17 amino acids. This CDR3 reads CASTLLPGTSGENEQFF. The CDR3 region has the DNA TGTGCCAGCACCCTCTTACCCGGGACTAGCGGGGAGAATGAGCAGTTCTTC. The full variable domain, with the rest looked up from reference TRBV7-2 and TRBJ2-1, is GAGVSQSPSNKVTEKGKDVELRCDPISGHTALYWYRQSLGQGLEFLIYFQGNSAPDKSGLPSDRFSAERTGGSVSTLTIQRTQQEDSAVYLCASTLLPGTSGENEQFFGPGTRLTVL.

The DNA of the CDR3 is TGTGCCAGCAGTGTAAACTCACCAGAGACCCAGTACTTC. Translating it yields CASSVNSPETQYF. The chain couples TRBV2 to TRBJ2-5; D remains ambiguous. Germline loops: CDR1 SNHLY, CDR2 FYNNEI. V gave up 4 bases and J gave up 4 bases, with 10 bases separating them. CDR3 length: 13 amino acids.

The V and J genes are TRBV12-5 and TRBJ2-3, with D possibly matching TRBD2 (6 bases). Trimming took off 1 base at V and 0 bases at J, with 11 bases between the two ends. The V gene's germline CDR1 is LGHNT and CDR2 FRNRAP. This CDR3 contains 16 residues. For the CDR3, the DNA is TGTGCTAGTGGTTTGGGGGTAGCGGCGAGCACAGATACGCAGTATTTT. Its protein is CASGLGVAASTDTQYF. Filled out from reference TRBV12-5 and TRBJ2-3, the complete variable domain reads DARVTQTPRHKVTEMGQEVTMRCQPILGHNTVFWYRQTMMQGLELLAYFRNRAPLDDSGMPKDRFSAEMPDATLATLKIQPSEPRDSAVYFCASGLGVAASTDTQYFGPGTRLTVL.

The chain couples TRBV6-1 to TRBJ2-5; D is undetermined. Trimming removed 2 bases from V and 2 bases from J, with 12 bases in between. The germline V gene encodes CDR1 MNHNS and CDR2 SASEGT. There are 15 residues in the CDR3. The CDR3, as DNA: TGTGCCAGCAGTGAAAACCGGGTCTCACAAGAGACCCAGTACTTC. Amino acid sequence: CASSENRVSQETQYF.

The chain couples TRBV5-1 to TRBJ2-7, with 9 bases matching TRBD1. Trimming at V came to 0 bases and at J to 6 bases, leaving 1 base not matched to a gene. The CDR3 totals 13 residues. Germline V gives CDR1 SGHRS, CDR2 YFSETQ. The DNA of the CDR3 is TGCGCCAGCAGCTTGGACAGGGGGCTCGAGCAGTACTTC. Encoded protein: CASSLDRGLEQYF.

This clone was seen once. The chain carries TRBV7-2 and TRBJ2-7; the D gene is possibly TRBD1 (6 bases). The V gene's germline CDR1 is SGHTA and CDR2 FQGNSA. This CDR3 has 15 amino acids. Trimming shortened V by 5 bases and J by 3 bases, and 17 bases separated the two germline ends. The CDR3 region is CASSPAGQHYYEQYF. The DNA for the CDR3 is TGTGCCAGCAGCCCCGCTGGACAGCACTACTACGAGCAGTACTTC.

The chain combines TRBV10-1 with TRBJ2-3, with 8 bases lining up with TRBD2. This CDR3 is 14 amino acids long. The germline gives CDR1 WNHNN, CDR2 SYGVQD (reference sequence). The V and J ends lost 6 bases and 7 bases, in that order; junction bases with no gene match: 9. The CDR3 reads CASRPSGQAYTQYF. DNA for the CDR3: TGCGCCAGCAGACCTAGCGGGCAGGCTTATACGCAGTATTTT.

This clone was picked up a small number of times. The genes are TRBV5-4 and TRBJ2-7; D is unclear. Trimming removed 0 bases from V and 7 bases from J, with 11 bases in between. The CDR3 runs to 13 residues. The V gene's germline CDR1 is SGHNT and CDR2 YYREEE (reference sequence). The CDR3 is CASSLDTFGEQYF. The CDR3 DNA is TGTGCCAGCAGCTTGGACACCTTCGGGGAGCAGTACTTC. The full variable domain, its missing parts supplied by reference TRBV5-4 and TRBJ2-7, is ETGVTQSPTHLIKTRGQQVTLRCSSQSGHNTVSWYQQALGQGPQFIFQYYREEENGRGNFPPRFSGLQFPNYSSELNVNALELDDSALYLCASSLDTFGEQYFGPGTRLTVT.

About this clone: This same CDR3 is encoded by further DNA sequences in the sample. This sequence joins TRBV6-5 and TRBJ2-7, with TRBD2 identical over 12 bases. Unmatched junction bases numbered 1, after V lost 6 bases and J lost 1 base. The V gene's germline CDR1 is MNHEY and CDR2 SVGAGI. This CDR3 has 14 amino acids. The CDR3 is CASSLAGGSYEQYF. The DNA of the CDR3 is TGTGCCAGCAGCCTAGCGGGAGGGTCCTACGAGCAGTACTTC.

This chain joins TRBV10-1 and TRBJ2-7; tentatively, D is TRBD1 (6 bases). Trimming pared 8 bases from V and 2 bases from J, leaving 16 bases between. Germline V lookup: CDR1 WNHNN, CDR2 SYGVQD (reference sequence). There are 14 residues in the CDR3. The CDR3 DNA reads TGCGCCAGCCTGGGGACACATAGACCCTACGAGCAGTACTTC. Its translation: CASLGTHRPYEQYF.

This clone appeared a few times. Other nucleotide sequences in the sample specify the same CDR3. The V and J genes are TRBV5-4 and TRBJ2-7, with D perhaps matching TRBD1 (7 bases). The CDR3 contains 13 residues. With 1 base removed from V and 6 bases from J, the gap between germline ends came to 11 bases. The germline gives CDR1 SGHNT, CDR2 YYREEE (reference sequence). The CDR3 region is CASSLYRGGEQYF. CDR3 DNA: TGTGCCAGCAGCTTGTACAGGGGAGGCGAGCAGTACTTC.

The CDR3 sequence is CASSSTGIPLHF. CDR3 bases: TGTGCCAGCAGCTCCACAGGGATCCCCCTCCACTTT. This sequence joins TRBV27 and TRBJ1-6; D is perhaps TRBD1 (6 bases). Germline CDR1 MNHEY, CDR2 SMNVEV (reference sequence). Deletions cut 6 bases from V and 13 bases from J, with 13 bases between. The CDR3 extends over 12 amino acids.

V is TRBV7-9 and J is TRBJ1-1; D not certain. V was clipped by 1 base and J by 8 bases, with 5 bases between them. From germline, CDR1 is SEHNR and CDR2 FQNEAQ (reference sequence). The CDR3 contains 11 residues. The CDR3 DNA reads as TGTGCCAGCAGCTTAGTTACAGAAGCTTTCTTT. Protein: CASSLVTEAFF.

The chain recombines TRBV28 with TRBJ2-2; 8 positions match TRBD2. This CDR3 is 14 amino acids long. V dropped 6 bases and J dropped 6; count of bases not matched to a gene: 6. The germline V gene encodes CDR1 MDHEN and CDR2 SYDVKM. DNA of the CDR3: TGTGCCAGCAGGCCCGGGGGGGCACCCGGGGAGCTGTTTTTT. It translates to CASRPGGAPGELFF.

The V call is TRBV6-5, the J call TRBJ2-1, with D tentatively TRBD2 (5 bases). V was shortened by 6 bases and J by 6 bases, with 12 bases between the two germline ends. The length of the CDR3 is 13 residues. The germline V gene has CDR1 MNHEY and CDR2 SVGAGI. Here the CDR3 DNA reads TGTGCCAGCAGGCCGAGGGCGGCCAATGAGCAGTTCTTC. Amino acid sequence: CASRPRAANEQFF.

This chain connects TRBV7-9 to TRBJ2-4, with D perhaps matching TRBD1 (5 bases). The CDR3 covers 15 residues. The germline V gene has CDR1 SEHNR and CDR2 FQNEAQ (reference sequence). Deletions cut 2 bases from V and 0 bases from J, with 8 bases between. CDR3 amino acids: CASSLFQGAKNIQYF. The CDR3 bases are TGTGCCAGCAGCTTATTTCAGGGAGCCAAAAACATTCAGTACTTC.

The CDR3 is CSAGTDYGYTF. The DNA of the CDR3 is TGCAGCGCCGGCACAGACTATGGCTACACCTTC. V usage is TRBV29-1 and J usage is TRBJ1-2; D gene unclear. The CDR3 has 11 residues. V was shortened by 7 bases and J by 3 bases, with 9 bases between the two germline ends. CDR1 and CDR2 (germline): SQVTM, ANQGSEA.

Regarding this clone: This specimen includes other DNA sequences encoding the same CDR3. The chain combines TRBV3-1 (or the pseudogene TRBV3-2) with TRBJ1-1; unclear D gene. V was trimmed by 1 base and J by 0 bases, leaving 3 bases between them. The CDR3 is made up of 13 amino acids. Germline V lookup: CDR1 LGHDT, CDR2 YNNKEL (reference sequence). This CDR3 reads CASSQGVNTEAFF. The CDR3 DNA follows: TGTGCCAGCAGCCAAGGCGTGAACACTGAAGCTTTCTTT.

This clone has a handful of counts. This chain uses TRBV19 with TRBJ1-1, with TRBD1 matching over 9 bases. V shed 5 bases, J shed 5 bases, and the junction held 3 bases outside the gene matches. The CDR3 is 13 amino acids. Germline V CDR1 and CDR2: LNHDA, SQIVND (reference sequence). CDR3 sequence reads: CASSDRGRTEAFF. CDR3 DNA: TGTGCCAGTAGTGACAGGGGGAGGACTGAAGCTTTCTTT.